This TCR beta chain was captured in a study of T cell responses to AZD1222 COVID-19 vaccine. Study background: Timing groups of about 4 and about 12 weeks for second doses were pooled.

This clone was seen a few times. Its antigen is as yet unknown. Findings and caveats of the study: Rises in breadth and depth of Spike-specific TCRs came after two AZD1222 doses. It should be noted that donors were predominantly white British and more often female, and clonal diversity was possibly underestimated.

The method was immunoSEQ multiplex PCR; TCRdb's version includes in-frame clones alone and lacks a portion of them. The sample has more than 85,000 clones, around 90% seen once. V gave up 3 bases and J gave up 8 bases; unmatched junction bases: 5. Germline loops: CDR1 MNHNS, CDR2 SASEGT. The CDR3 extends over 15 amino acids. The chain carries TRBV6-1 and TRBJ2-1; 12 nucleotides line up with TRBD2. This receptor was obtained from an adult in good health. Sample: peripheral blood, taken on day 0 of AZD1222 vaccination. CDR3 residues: CASSETSGSPHEQFF. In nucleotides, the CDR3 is TGTGCCAGCAGTGAGACTAGCGGGAGTCCCCATGAGCAGTTCTTC.